Presented here are 32 T cell receptor beta chains from one specimen sequenced in a study of control samples from healthy donors and cancer patients. Data came from immunoSEQ multiplex PCR; TCRdb stores just in-frame clones and leaves some out. The repertoire holds about 160,000 clones, with roughly 93% as singletons. Material for sequencing was blood. These receptors were obtained from a woman aged 55-70 years in good health.

V is TRBV5-1 and J is TRBJ1-1, with D hard to call. V was shortened by 0 bases and J by 2 bases, with 8 bases between the two germline ends. The CDR3 is made up of 14 amino acids. CDR1 is SGHRS and CDR2 is YFSETQ in the germline V gene. CDR3 bases: TGCGCCAGCAGCTTGGATGGGGTTAACACTGAAGCTTTCTTT. Its protein is CASSLDGVNTEAFF.

V and J are TRBV2 and TRBJ2-1; 10 bases are a match to TRBD1. From germline, CDR1 is SNHLY and CDR2 FYNNEI. Trimming at V came to 5 bases and at J to 9 bases, leaving 10 bases not matched to a gene. CDR3 size: 15 residues. CDR3: CASSRTGTGVGEQFF. The CDR3 coding sequence is TGTGCCAGCAGTAGAACCGGGACAGGGGTGGGTGAGCAGTTCTTC.

V and J are TRBV5-8 and TRBJ1-4, with a tentative D call TRBD1 (5 bases). There are 16 residues in the CDR3. V was clipped by 4 bases and J by 4 bases, with 17 bases between them. CDR1 and CDR2 (germline): SGHTS, YDEGEE. The CDR3 protein is CASSIGTAAYNEKLFF. DNA for the CDR3: TGTGCCAGCAGCATAGGGACCGCAGCCTATAATGAAAAACTGTTTTTT.

The chain uses TRBV5-1 and TRBJ2-3; no clear D gene. V gave up 5 bases and J gave up 4 bases, with 14 bases separating them. This CDR3 is built from 14 residues. Germline loops: CDR1 SGHRS, CDR2 YFSETQ. The chain's CDR3 is CASSRSNQADTQYF. The DNA of the CDR3 is TGCGCCAGCAGTAGGTCCAACCAAGCAGATACGCAGTATTTT.

This clone appeared once. This rearrangement joins TRBV4-1 to TRBJ1-5; D might be TRBD1 (6 bases). Germline V gene data show CDR1 as MGHRA and CDR2 as YSYEKL. V lost 8 bases and J lost 9, with 17 bases in between. The CDR3 loop spans 13 amino acids. The CDR3 bases are TGCGCCAGCTCATGGACAGCCCTGGGGCCCCAGCATTTT. Translated, it gives CASSWTALGPQHF.

The rearrangement uses TRBV18 and TRBJ2-7, with 9 bases aligning to TRBD2. Germline CDR1 reads KGHSH; CDR2 reads LQKENI. CDR3 length: 17 amino acids. After removal of 6 bases from V and 1 base from J, the junction contained 13 bases not matched to a gene. Written as DNA, the CDR3 is TGTGCCAGCTCCAGTGAAGCGCGGGGGGGCCAATCCTACGAGCAGTACTTC. This gives the protein CASSSEARGGQSYEQYF.

The chain is built from TRBV7-3 and TRBJ2-1; 7 bases map to TRBD1. From germline, CDR1 is SGHTA and CDR2 FQGTGA. Trimming took 5 bases from V and 0 from J; bases not matched to a gene: 10. The CDR3 runs 17 residues. CDR3 loop: CASSLTGTADSYNEQFF. CDR3 nucleotides: TGTGCCAGCAGCCTCACTGGGACAGCGGACTCCTACAATGAGCAGTTCTTC. Filled out from reference TRBV7-3 and TRBJ2-1, the complete variable domain reads GAGVSQTPSNKVTEKGKYVELRCDPISGHTALYWYRQSLGQGPEFLIYFQGTGAADDSGLPNDRFFAVRPEGSVSTLKIQRTERGDSAVYLCASSLTGTADSYNEQFFGPGTRLTVL.

This clone was detected only once. The chain recombines TRBV7-9 with TRBJ1-4, with D uncertain. The CDR3 runs to 13 residues. The germline V and J ends were trimmed by 5 bases and 3 bases, with 7 bases remaining between them. Germline CDR1 SEHNR, CDR2 FQNEAQ (reference sequence). The DNA for the CDR3 is TGTGCCAGCAGCCCCCTTGCTAATGAAAAACTGTTTTTT. Protein: CASSPLANEKLFF.

The genes are TRBV18 and TRBJ2-2; 10 nucleotides match TRBD1. V lost 3 bases and J lost 9; bases outside the gene matches: 10. From germline, CDR1 is KGHSH and CDR2 LQKENI. This CDR3 region has 16 residues. The CDR3 DNA reads TGTGCCAGCTCACCCGGTCTCGGACAGGGGGTCCGGGAGCTGTTTTTT. Its translation is CASSPGLGQGVRELFF.

The J gene is TRBJ1-2, the V gene TRBV5-6; 7 nucleotides line up with TRBD1. CDR1 and CDR2 from the germline V gene are SGHDT and YYEEEE. This CDR3 region has 15 residues. The V gene end was trimmed by 4 bases and the J gene end by 1 base; junction bases not matched to a gene: 7. The CDR3 sequence is CASSRRDSLNYGYTF. The CDR3 DNA reads as TGTGCCAGCAGCCGGAGGGACAGTCTTAACTATGGCTACACCTTC. Filled out from reference TRBV5-6 and TRBJ1-2, the complete variable domain reads DAGVTQSPTHLIKTRGQQVTLRCSPKSGHDTVSWYQQALGQGPQFIFQYYEEEERQRGNFPDRFSGHQFPNYSSELNVNALLLGDSALYLCASSRRDSLNYGYTFGSGTRLTVV.

The chain uses TRBV5-1 and TRBJ2-7; no clear D gene. With 1 base removed from V and 5 bases from J, the gap between germline ends came to 10 bases. The germline V gene encodes CDR1 SGHRS and CDR2 YFSETQ. This CDR3 contains 13 residues. CDR3 in amino acids: CASSLPGSNEQYF. The CDR3 nucleotides read TGCGCCAGCAGCTTGCCAGGCTCAAACGAGCAGTACTTC.

V is TRBV7-3 and J is TRBJ2-1; tentative D call: TRBD2 (6 bases). The V gene lost 3 bases and the J gene lost 4 bases, with 10 bases spanning the gap. Germline V CDR1 and CDR2: SGHTA, FQGTGA. This CDR3 spans 14 amino acids. As DNA, the CDR3 is TGTGCCAGCAGCTTGCGCGGGGTTTACAATGAGCAGTTCTTC. Protein product: CASSLRGVYNEQFF.

As concerns this clone: The sample holds other DNA sequences that translate to the same CDR3. The CDR3 sequence: CASTAGTLRMNTEAFF. The CDR3 bases are TGTGCCAGCACCGCCGGGACACTCAGAATGAACACTGAAGCTTTCTTT. The rearrangement uses TRBV7-9 and TRBJ1-1, with TRBD1 as a possible D gene (6 bases). CDR3 size: 16 residues. Trimming stripped 7 bases from V and 0 bases from J, with 18 bases between. In germline, CDR1 is SEHNR, CDR2 FQNEAQ (reference sequence).

This chain joins TRBV11-2 and TRBJ2-7; D not resolved. Germline CDR1 SGHAT, CDR2 FQNNGV. The CDR3 is 14 residues long. V dropped 3 bases and J dropped 7 bases, with 16 bases sitting between them. CDR3: CASSFLLTLGEQYF. The DNA for the CDR3 is TGTGCCAGCAGCTTCTTGCTGACCCTTGGGGAGCAGTACTTC.

V gene TRBV30 combines with J gene TRBJ2-5; tentatively, D is TRBD2 (6 bases). Germline V CDR1 and CDR2: GTSNPN, SVGIG (reference sequence). V was pared by 4 bases and J by 7 bases, with 10 bases between. The CDR3 spans 11 residues. CDR3 nucleotide sequence: TGTGCCTGGACCGTGGGGGGGACCCAGTACTTC. The encoded protein is CAWTVGGTQYF. The entire variable domain, with the rest obtained from reference TRBV30 and TRBJ2-5, is as follows: SQTIHQWPATLVQPVGSPLSLECTVEGTSNPNLYWYRQAAGRGLQLLFYSVGIGQISSEVPQNLSASRPQDRQFILSSKKLLLSDSGFYLCAWTVGGTQYFGPGTRLLVL.

The chain joins TRBV7-2 to TRBJ2-7; 7 bases match TRBD2. The CDR3 runs to 17 residues. V lost 1 base to trimming and J lost 0 bases; unmatched junction nucleotides: 9. From germline, CDR1 is SGHTA and CDR2 FQGNSA. CDR3 DNA sequence: TGTGCCAGCAGCTTAGGTGGGGGGGGGAGCCCCTCCTACGAGCAGTACTTC. Its protein is CASSLGGGGSPSYEQYF.

This chain links TRBV3-1 (or the pseudogene TRBV3-2) with TRBJ1-5, with a possible D match to TRBD1 (5 bases). The CDR3 has 14 residues. V was pared by 3 bases and J by 7 bases, with 13 bases between. Germline assignment: CDR1 LGHDT and CDR2 YNNKEL (reference sequence). The CDR3 loop is CASSQLGEGQPQHF. The DNA for the CDR3 is TGTGCCAGCAGCCAGCTGGGGGAGGGCCAGCCCCAGCATTTT.

This clone appeared a single time. V usage is TRBV4-1 and J usage is TRBJ1-5; D unclear. The CDR3 contains 14 residues. The germline V and J ends were trimmed by 0 bases and 4 bases, with 7 bases remaining between them. CDR1 is MGHRA, CDR2 YSYEKL, per germline. CDR3 nucleotides: TGCGCCAGCAGCCAAGAGTCAGGAAATCAGCCCCAGCATTTT. It encodes CASSQESGNQPQHF.

V usage is TRBV19 and J usage is TRBJ1-1, with a tentative D call TRBD1 (5 bases). This CDR3 comprises 17 residues. The V end lost 3 bases, the J end lost 6 bases, and 23 bases lay between the germline ends. Germline CDR1 LNHDA, CDR2 SQIVND (reference sequence). This CDR3 reads CASSISFREGPLSEAFF. CDR3 DNA: TGTGCCAGTAGTATCTCTTTCAGGGAAGGTCCACTCTCTGAAGCTTTCTTT.

This clone was seen only once. The DNA for the CDR3 is TGTGCCAGCAGCGTAGCTCCCCTTAGCTCTGGGGCCAACGTCCTGACTTTC. It yields the protein CASSVAPLSSGANVLTF. The chain employs TRBV9 and TRBJ2-6; D is undetermined. The CDR3 length is 17 residues. Trimming took 0 bases from V and 0 from J, leaving 10 bases between them. Looked up from germline, CDR1 is SGDLS and CDR2 is YYNGEE.

The rearrangement uses TRBV6-5 and TRBJ1-2, with a possible D match to TRBD1 (6 bases). The CDR3 sequence is 13 residues long. The germline V gene encodes CDR1 MNHEY and CDR2 SVGAGI. V lost 7 bases and J lost 4, with 13 bases in between. CDR3 sequence reads: CASKHRELYGYTF. The CDR3 DNA is TGTGCCAGCAAACACAGGGAACTCTATGGCTACACCTTC.

The chain joins TRBV25-1 to TRBJ1-4, with a weak D call TRBD1 (5 bases). From germline, CDR1 is MGHDK and CDR2 SYGVNS. This CDR3 is built from 13 residues. Between the trimmed V and J ends, which lost 1 base and 8 bases, there was a span of 8 bases. CDR3 coding DNA: TGTGCCAGCAGTGAATCAGGGAGGGAAAAACTGTTTTTT. Amino acid sequence: CASSESGREKLFF.

V and J are TRBV5-1 and TRBJ2-1, with D perhaps given as TRBD1 or TRBD2 (5 bases each). CDR1 and CDR2 from the germline V gene are SGHRS and YFSETQ. Deletions cut 4 bases from V and 0 bases from J, with 8 bases between. This CDR3 comprises 14 residues. The CDR3 spells CASSGGSSYNEQFF. The CDR3 DNA reads as TGCGCCAGCAGCGGGGGTAGCTCCTACAATGAGCAGTTCTTC. Complete variable domain (other parts from reference TRBV5-1 and TRBJ2-1): KAGVTQTPRYLIKTRGQQVTLSCSPISGHRSVSWYQQTPGQGLQFLFEYFSETQRNKGNFPGRFSGRQFSNSRSEMNVSTLELGDSALYLCASSGGSSYNEQFFGPGTRLTVL.

The V call is TRBV11-2, the J call TRBJ1-1; TRBD1 is a possible D gene (6 bases). Trimming pared 4 bases from V and 1 base from J, leaving 16 bases between. The CDR3 sequence is 16 residues long. Germline values: CDR1 SGHAT, CDR2 FQNNGV. The CDR3 is CASSSRWSGANTEAFF. The DNA of the CDR3 is TGTGCCAGCAGCTCGCGGTGGTCGGGGGCGAACACTGAAGCTTTCTTT.

DNA for the CDR3: TGTGCCAGCAGTGACCCCCCAGGGAATGGATCACCCCTCCACTTT. It yields the protein CASSDPPGNGSPLHF. The J gene is TRBJ1-6, the V gene TRBV2; D is perhaps TRBD1 (5 bases). This CDR3 is built from 15 residues. Deletions cut 3 bases from V and 10 bases from J, with 16 bases between. CDR1 and CDR2 (germline): SNHLY, FYNNEI.

This sequence joins TRBV9 and TRBJ1-5; TRBD1 might be the D (6 bases). Per germline, CDR1 SGDLS and CDR2 YYNGEE. The V end was cut by 2 bases, the J end by 3 bases, with 9 bases between. There are 14 residues in the CDR3. The CDR3 is CASSVTGDNQPQHF. The CDR3 region has the DNA TGTGCCAGCAGCGTGACAGGCGACAATCAGCCCCAGCATTTT.

This clone was counted once. The chain employs TRBV7-8 and TRBJ1-2; a weak D match, TRBD1 (5 bases). The CDR3 sequence is 13 residues long. Trimming removed 1 base at V and 6 bases at J, with 9 bases between. CDR1 and CDR2 from the germline V gene are SGHVS and FQNEAQ. The CDR3 spells CASSLVVGHGYTF. CDR3 DNA sequence: TGTGCCAGCAGCTTAGTTGTGGGGCATGGCTACACCTTC.

V usage is TRBV7-2 and J usage is TRBJ1-5; TRBD1 might be the D (6 bases). Per germline, CDR1 SGHTA and CDR2 FQGNSA. Trimming left V 5 bases short and J 11 bases short, with 22 bases between. The CDR3 loop spans 15 amino acids. The CDR3 loop is CASSPSNTQGRAQHF. The DNA of the CDR3 is TGTGCCAGCAGCCCCTCCAATACACAGGGTAGGGCCCAGCATTTT.

This clone was picked up one time. The genes are TRBV9 and TRBJ1-2; D gene ambiguous. The germline V and J ends were trimmed by 2 bases and 5 bases, with 10 bases remaining between them. The germline gives CDR1 SGDLS, CDR2 YYNGEE. CDR3 length: 13 amino acids. The CDR3: CASSVDLAYGYTF. CDR3 nucleotide sequence: TGTGCCAGCAGCGTTGACCTGGCTTATGGCTACACCTTC.

The rearrangement uses TRBV25-1 and TRBJ1-3; D remains unclear. The CDR3 contains 17 residues. V dropped 1 base and J dropped 0 bases, with 13 bases sitting between them. CDR1 and CDR2 from the germline V gene are MGHDK and SYGVNS. The DNA of the CDR3 is TGTGCCAGCAGTGAATTAAAACCGTTGGACTCTGGAAACACCATATATTTT. Translating gives CASSELKPLDSGNTIYF.

The V and J genes are TRBV7-2 and TRBJ1-1; possibly TRBD1 for D (6 bases). From germline, CDR1 is SGHTA and CDR2 FQGNSA. This CDR3 is 15 amino acids long. With 4 bases removed from V and 0 bases from J, the gap between germline ends came to 12 bases. CDR3 coding DNA: TGTGCCAGCAGCTCCGGACAGATCTTGAACACTGAAGCTTTCTTT. Encoded protein: CASSSGQILNTEAFF.

The sample holds a few counts of this clone. This chain connects TRBV7-3 to TRBJ2-1; D gene ambiguous. The V gene's germline CDR1 is SGHTA and CDR2 FQGTGA. The CDR3 contains 13 residues. The V and J ends lost 1 base and 5 bases respectively, with 6 bases between them. The CDR3, as DNA: TGTGCCAGCAGCTTAAGTCAGAACAATGAGCAGTTCTTC. As protein: CASSLSQNNEQFF.